This T cell receptor (beta chain) was captured in a study of identical twins. The CDR3 runs 15 residues. The germline CDR1 and CDR2 sequences are SGHRS and YFSETQ. This clonotype has just a few counts. The antigen remains unidentified. One junction end does not reproduce the germline sequence, and a read error may be involved. Healthy Caucasian individuals made up all the donors. Study-wide findings and caveats: In beta out-of-frame sequences, the excess sharing between twins was weaker.

Using its own MiXCR run on the 5' RACE reads, TCRdb lists one record per CDR3 protein. The table records 1.5 million to 2 million distinct CDR3 sequences, 32% of them present only once. Specimen: cord blood. The chain recombines TRBV5-1 with TRBJ2-1; a possible D gene is TRBD2 (5 bases). The clonotype comes from a newborn girl in good health. This CDR3 reads CASSSTGNSYNEQFF. The CDR3 coding sequence is TGTGCCAGCAGCTCGACGGGGAACTCCTACAATGAGCAGTTCTTC.